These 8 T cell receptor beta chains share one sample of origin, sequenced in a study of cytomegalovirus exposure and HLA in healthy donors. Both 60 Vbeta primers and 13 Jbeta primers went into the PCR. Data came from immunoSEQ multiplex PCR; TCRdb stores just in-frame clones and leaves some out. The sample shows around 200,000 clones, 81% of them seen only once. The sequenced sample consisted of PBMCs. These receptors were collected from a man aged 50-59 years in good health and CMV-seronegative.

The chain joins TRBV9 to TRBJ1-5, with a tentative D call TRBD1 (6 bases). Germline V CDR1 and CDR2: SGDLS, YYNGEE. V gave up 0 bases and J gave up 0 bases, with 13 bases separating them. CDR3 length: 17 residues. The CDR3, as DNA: TGTGCCAGCAGCGTAGCTAGGGGGGGGAATAGCAATCAGCCCCAGCATTTT. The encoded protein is CASSVARGGNSNQPQHF. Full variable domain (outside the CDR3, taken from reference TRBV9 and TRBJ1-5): DSGVTQTPKHLITATGQRVTLRCSPRSGDLSVYWYQQSLDQGLQFLIQYYNGEERAKGNILERFSAQQFPDLHSELNLSSLELGDSALYFCASSVARGGNSNQPQHFGDGTRLSIL.

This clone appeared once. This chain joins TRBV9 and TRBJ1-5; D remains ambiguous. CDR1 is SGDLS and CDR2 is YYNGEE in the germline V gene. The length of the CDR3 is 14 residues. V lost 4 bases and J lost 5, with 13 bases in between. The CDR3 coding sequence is TGTGCCAGCAGCCTCGGACGGGATCATCAGCCCCAGCATTTT. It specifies CASSLGRDHQPQHF.

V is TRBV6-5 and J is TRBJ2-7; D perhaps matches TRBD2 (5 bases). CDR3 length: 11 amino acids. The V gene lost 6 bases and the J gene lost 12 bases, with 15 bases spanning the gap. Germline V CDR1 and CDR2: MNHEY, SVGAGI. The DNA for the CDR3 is TGTGCCAGCAGGGGCCTAGGGAGCACGTACTTC. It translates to CASRGLGSTYF.

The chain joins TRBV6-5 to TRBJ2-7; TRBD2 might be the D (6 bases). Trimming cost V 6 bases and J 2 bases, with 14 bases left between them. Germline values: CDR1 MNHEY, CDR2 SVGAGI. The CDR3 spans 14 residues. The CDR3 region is CASSRNGGPYEQYF. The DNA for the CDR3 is TGTGCCAGCAGCCGAAACGGGGGACCCTACGAGCAGTACTTC.

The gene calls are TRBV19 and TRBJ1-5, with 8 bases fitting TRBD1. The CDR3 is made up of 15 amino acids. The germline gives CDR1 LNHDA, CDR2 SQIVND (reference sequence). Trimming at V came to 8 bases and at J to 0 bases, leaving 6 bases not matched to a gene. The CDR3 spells CASAGGAGSNQPQHF. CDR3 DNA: TGTGCCAGTGCAGGGGGCGCGGGTAGCAATCAGCCCCAGCATTTT. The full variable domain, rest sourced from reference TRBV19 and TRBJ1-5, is DGGITQSPKYLFRKEGQNVTLSCEQNLNHDAMYWYRQDPGQGLRLIYYSQIVNDFQKGDIAEGYSVSREKKESFPLTVTSAQKNPTAFYLCASAGGAGSNQPQHFGDGTRLSIL.

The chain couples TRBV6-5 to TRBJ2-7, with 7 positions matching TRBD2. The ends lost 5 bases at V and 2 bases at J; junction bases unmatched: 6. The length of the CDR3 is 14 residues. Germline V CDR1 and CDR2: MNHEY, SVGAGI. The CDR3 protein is CASSRGGATYEQYF. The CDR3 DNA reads TGTGCCAGCAGTAGGGGAGGGGCGACCTACGAGCAGTACTTC.

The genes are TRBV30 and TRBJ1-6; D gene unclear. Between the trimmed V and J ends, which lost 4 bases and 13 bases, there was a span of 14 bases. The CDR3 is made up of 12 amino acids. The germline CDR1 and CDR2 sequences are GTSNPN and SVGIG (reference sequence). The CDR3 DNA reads TGTGCCTGGACCTTAGGGAGACGGCCCCTCCACTTT. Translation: CAWTLGRRPLHF.

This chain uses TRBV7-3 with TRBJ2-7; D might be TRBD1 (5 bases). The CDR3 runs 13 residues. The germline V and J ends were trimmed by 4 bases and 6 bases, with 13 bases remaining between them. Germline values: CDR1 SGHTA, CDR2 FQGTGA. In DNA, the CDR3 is TGTGCCAGCAGCTATACCGACAGCACCGAGCAGTACTTC. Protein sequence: CASSYTDSTEQYF.